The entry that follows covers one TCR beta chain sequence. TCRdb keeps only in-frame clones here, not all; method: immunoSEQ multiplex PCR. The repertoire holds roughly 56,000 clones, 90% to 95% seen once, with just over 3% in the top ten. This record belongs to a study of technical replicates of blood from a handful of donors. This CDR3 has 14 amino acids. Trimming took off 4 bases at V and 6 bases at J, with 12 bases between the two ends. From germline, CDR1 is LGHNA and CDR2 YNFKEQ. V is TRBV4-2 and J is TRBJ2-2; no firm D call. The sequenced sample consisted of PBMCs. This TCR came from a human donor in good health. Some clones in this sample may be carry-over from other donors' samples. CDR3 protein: CASSLAKEPGELFF. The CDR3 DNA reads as TGTGCCAGCAGCCTTGCGAAGGAGCCCGGGGAGCTGTTTTTT.